These 17 T cell receptor beta chains were all obtained from the same sample, sequenced in a study of T-cell reconstitution after alpha-beta-depleted transplantation in children. Unique molecular identifiers featured in how the TCRbeta library was prepared. A single record per CDR3 protein comes from TCRdb applying MiXCR to the PCR reads. The table records 200,000 to 250,000 distinct CDR3 sequences, 6.5% to 10% of them present only once. The sequencing used PBMCs, mostly from graft donor cells, collected 180 days after TCRalphabeta/CD19-depleted stem cell transplant. The receptor set was obtained from a male patient under 18 who had a stem cell transplant for acute lymphoblastic leukemia, so the T cells may come from the graft donor.

This clonotype was observed at least ten times. J is TRBJ2-5 and V is TRBV2, with a weak D call TRBD2 (6 bases). Germline V CDR1 and CDR2: SNHLY, FYNNEI. The V end was cut by 6 bases, the J end by 0 bases, with 11 bases between. CDR3 size: 14 residues. Written as DNA, the CDR3 is TGTGCCAGCAGCTGGGGGAGGAACCAAGAGACCCAGTACTTC. It codes for CASSWGRNQETQYF.

This clonotype came up many times. This chain uses TRBV6-5 with TRBJ1-1, with TRBD1 as a possible D gene (5 bases). V dropped 2 bases and J dropped 2 bases, with 15 bases sitting between them. Looked up from germline, CDR1 is MNHEY and CDR2 is SVGAGI. The CDR3 sequence is 16 residues long. The CDR3 nucleotides are TGTGCCAGCAGTTACCTCCCGACAGAAGGAAACACTGAAGCTTTCTTT. It encodes CASSYLPTEGNTEAFF.

In this sample, this clonotype turned up many times. The V and J genes are TRBV7-9 and TRBJ2-2, with D perhaps TRBD2 (6 bases). Germline CDR1 is SEHNR and CDR2 is FQNEAQ (reference sequence). V was shortened by 2 bases and J by 5 bases, with 12 bases between the two germline ends. The CDR3 spans 15 residues. The CDR3 DNA is TGTGCCAGCAGCTTACCGGGAGACGGGACCGGGGAGCTGTTTTTT. Amino acids: CASSLPGDGTGELFF.

This clonotype was found many times. V is TRBV28 and J is TRBJ2-1; the D gene is possibly TRBD1 (5 bases). The germline V gene encodes CDR1 MDHEN and CDR2 SYDVKM. Between the trimmed V and J ends, which lost 4 bases and 6 bases, there was a span of 16 bases. The CDR3 covers 15 residues. The CDR3 loop is CASSSDSVPSNEQFF. In nucleotides, the CDR3 is TGTGCCAGCAGTTCTGACAGTGTCCCGAGCAATGAGCAGTTCTTC.

This clonotype occurred many times. The chain joins TRBV20-1 to TRBJ2-7; 11 bases match TRBD1. Trimming cost V 2 bases and J 7 bases; bases outside gene matches: 7. Germline CDR1 DFQATT, CDR2 SNEGSKA (reference sequence). This CDR3 has 14 amino acids. The CDR3, as DNA: TGCAGTGCTAGAACCGGGACAGGGGGAAGAGAGCAGTACTTC. This gives the protein CSARTGTGGREQYF.

This clonotype was found many times. The chain joins TRBV18 to TRBJ2-5; tentatively, D is TRBD1 or TRBD2 (5 bases each). V lost 7 bases, J lost 5 bases, and 14 bases lay in between. Germline V gives CDR1 KGHSH, CDR2 LQKENI. The CDR3 is 13 residues long. The CDR3 here is CASCPVGAETQYF. DNA for the CDR3: TGTGCCAGCTGCCCCGTCGGGGCGGAGACCCAGTACTTC.

To note about this clonotype: Since a much larger clone is just one base distant, this may be a read error. The gene calls are TRBV12-3 or TRBV12-4 and TRBJ2-7; D is possibly TRBD1 or TRBD2 (5 bases each). The CDR3 runs to 14 residues. The V end was cut by 6 bases, the J end by 3 bases, with 15 bases between. CDR3 protein: CASSWDGAVYEQYF. CDR3 bases: TGTGCCAGCAGCTGGGACGGGGCGGTCTACGAGCAGTACTTC.

This clonotype appeared many times. V and J are TRBV12-3 or TRBV12-4 and TRBJ2-7, with D unresolved. The V and J ends lost 5 bases and 4 bases respectively, with 12 bases between them. The CDR3 spans 13 residues. CDR3: CASSLLLAYEQYF. The CDR3, as DNA: TGTGCCAGCAGTCTCCTTTTGGCGTACGAGCAGTACTTC.

A few counts support this clonotype. This sequence joins TRBV20-1 and TRBJ2-1; the D gene is possibly TRBD1 (6 bases). CDR1 is DFQATT and CDR2 is SNEGSKA in the germline V gene (reference sequence). The CDR3 spans 16 residues. V was pared by 4 bases and J by 0 bases, with 16 bases between. CDR3 sequence reads: CSAKDSSGSSYNEQFF. As DNA, the CDR3 is TGCAGTGCTAAGGACAGTTCCGGAAGCTCCTACAATGAGCAGTTCTTC.

A few counts support this clonotype. The CDR3 region is CASSSPTGRNEQFF. DNA of the CDR3: TGTGCCAGCAGTTCACCGACTGGGCGCAACGAGCAGTTCTTC. The genes are TRBV6-5 and TRBJ2-7; D gene ambiguous. The J call is in doubt because the DNA end fits TRBJ2-1 better. CDR3 length: 14 amino acids. CDR1 is MNHEY, CDR2 SVGAGI, per germline.

This clonotype was picked up many times. J is TRBJ1-5 and V is TRBV6-6; D unclear. This CDR3 has 12 amino acids. V lost 6 bases, J lost 6 bases, and 9 bases lay in between. The germline V gene encodes CDR1 MNHNY and CDR2 SVGAGI (reference sequence). As DNA, the CDR3 is TGTGCCAGCAGCCCGGTGGGTCAGCCCCAGCATTTT. It codes for CASSPVGQPQHF.

This clonotype has ten or more counts. V and J are TRBV29-1 and TRBJ1-6; possibly TRBD1 for D (6 bases). V gave up 6 bases and J gave up 0 bases, with 18 bases separating them. CDR3 size: 17 residues. Germline assignment: CDR1 SQVTM and CDR2 ANQGSEA. In nucleotides, the CDR3 is TGCAGCGTAGAGGGGACACATTTTCTCTCCTATAATTCACCCCTCCACTTT. The encoded protein is CSVEGTHFLSYNSPLHF.

This clonotype was counted ten times or more. CDR3 DNA: TGTGCCAGCAGGGGCCGGGACTCCCGAAAGGAGACCCAGTACTTC. Amino acid sequence: CASRGRDSRKETQYF. The genes are TRBV27 and TRBJ2-5; a weak D match, TRBD2 (6 bases). The germline V gene encodes CDR1 MNHEY and CDR2 SMNVEV (reference sequence). Trimming removed 6 bases at V and 5 bases at J, with 19 bases between. There are 15 residues in the CDR3.

There are many counts of this clonotype. The V gene is TRBV28, the J gene TRBJ2-7; D not resolved. There are 15 residues in the CDR3. The germline V and J ends were trimmed by 3 bases and 7 bases, with 19 bases remaining between them. In germline, CDR1 is MDHEN, CDR2 SYDVKM. The DNA of the CDR3 is TGTGCCAGCAGTTTCCCGGCGGACGGCCTAAAGGAGCAGTACTTC. Its translation: CASSFPADGLKEQYF.

This clonotype has ten or more counts. As DNA, the CDR3 is TGTGCCATCAGTGTAGGACAGGGGATGTACGAGCAGTACTTC. Translation: CAISVGQGMYEQYF. The gene calls are TRBV10-3 and TRBJ2-7; 9 bases agree with TRBD1. CDR1 is ENHRY, CDR2 SYGVKD, per germline. This CDR3 is built from 14 residues. V lost 4 bases, J lost 4 bases, and 5 bases stayed unmatched.

This clonotype has at least ten counts. CDR3 coding DNA: TGTGCCAGCAGCTTACATGGACAGGGGATGACTGGGGCCAACGTCCTGACTTTC. Translating it yields CASSLHGQGMTGANVLTF. V gene TRBV7-3 combines with J gene TRBJ2-6; 9 nucleotides line up with TRBD1. CDR1 is SGHTA, CDR2 FQGTGA, per germline. The CDR3 runs to 18 residues. V gave up 2 bases and J gave up 2 bases; unmatched junction bases: 7.

This clonotype was detected many times. The chain links TRBV21-1 to TRBJ2-7; the DNA was not used to check the table's D call, TRBD2. TRBV21-1 is assigned pseudogene status. The CDR3 spans 12 residues. The CDR3 nucleotides read TGTGCCAACCCGGGACTAGCTGGCGAGCAGTACTTC. Amino acids: CANPGLAGEQYF.